This TCR beta chain stems from a study of vaccination and CD4 T cells after COVID-19. Study summary: Taking of post-vaccine samples occurred a median approximately 67 days after dose two (range 14 to 241). The stimulus for the cells was overlapping spike peptides derived from SARS-CoV-2, HCoV-NL63, HCoV-OC43 and HCoV-229E.

Study observations and caveats: There was no significant change from about 20 to 38 median reactive clonotypes.

V lost 3 bases and J lost 0, with 12 bases in between. This CDR3 has 17 residues. CDR1 is MNHEY and CDR2 is SMNVEV in the germline V gene (reference sequence). Sequencing of cultured CD4+ T cell DNA used the Oncomine TCR Beta short-read assay. TCRdb reanalysed the PCR reads using MiXCR and keeps one entry per CDR3 protein. The sample records around 15,000 distinct CDR3 sequences, approximately 50% being singletons. Described treatment: roughly 10-day PBMC culture with coronavirus spike peptide pools or control peptides (ViraFEST assay). For ViraFEST, peptide pools expanded antigen-specific T cells, after which the TCRs were sequenced. About this clonotype: The antigen is not known.

The chain recombines TRBV27 with TRBJ2-6, with D perhaps matching TRBD1 (5 bases). The sequence came from a human donor who had recovered from COVID-19. Material: CD4+ T cells from blood, cultured in vitro. The CDR3: CASSLWGPDSGANVLTF. CDR3 DNA: TGTGCCAGCAGTTTGTGGGGCCCTGACTCTGGGGCCAACGTCCTGACTTTC.